These 13 T cell receptor beta chains originate from one sample sequenced in a study of blood T cell repertoires in COVID-19. This table comes from immunoSEQ multiplex PCR, and its TCRdb copy is limited to in-frame clones, with some not included. The sample has some 350,000 clones; around nine tenths are singletons. The sample taken for sequencing was peripheral blood. The receptors come from a woman younger than 30 who had recovered from COVID-19.

V gene TRBV5-1 combines with J gene TRBJ1-1, with a possible D match to TRBD1 (5 bases). The germline gives CDR1 SGHRS, CDR2 YFSETQ. Trimming took 0 bases from V and 1 from J, leaving 7 bases between them. CDR3 length: 14 amino acids. CDR3 DNA sequence: TGCGCCAGCAGCTTGGGACAGTGGAACACTGAAGCTTTCTTT. It specifies CASSLGQWNTEAFF.

The rearrangement links TRBV5-6 to TRBJ2-1; D is unresolved. Deletions cut 1 base from V and 5 bases from J, with 19 bases between. The CDR3 consists of 17 residues. The germline CDR1 and CDR2 sequences are SGHDT and YYEEEE. CDR3 DNA: TGTGCCAGCAGCTTGCCGTACACCGGGTCTTTTAACAATGAGCAGTTCTTC. Translation: CASSLPYTGSFNNEQFF.

This rearrangement joins TRBV19 to TRBJ1-5; 9 bases agree with TRBD1. V was clipped by 4 bases and J by 6 bases; unmatched bases: 7. This CDR3 comprises 15 residues. Looked up from germline, CDR1 is LNHDA and CDR2 is SQIVND (reference sequence). The CDR3 loop reads CASSTGQGFSQPQHF. In DNA, the CDR3 is TGTGCCAGTAGTACCGGACAGGGGTTCTCTCAGCCCCAGCATTTT.

The chain uses TRBV7-9 and TRBJ1-1; D may be TRBD1 (5 bases). The ends were cut back, 7 bases at V and 2 bases at J, with 14 bases in the middle. Per the germline V gene, CDR1 is SEHNR and CDR2 is FQNEAQ (reference sequence). This CDR3 is 14 amino acids long. The CDR3 loop is CASNMVGANTEAFF. The CDR3 DNA reads as TGTGCCAGCAACATGGTTGGGGCTAACACTGAAGCTTTCTTT. Combining the CDR3 with reference TRBV7-9 and TRBJ1-1 gives the whole variable domain DTGVSQNPRHKITKRGQNVTFRCDPISEHNRLYWYRQTLGQGPEFLTYFQNEAQLEKSRLLSDRFSAERPKGSFSTLEIQRTEQGDSAMYLCASNMVGANTEAFFGQGTRLTVV.

V usage is TRBV4-1 and J usage is TRBJ2-3; 7 nucleotides line up with TRBD2. CDR3 length equals 17 residues. With 4 bases clipped from V and 3 bases from J, the junction kept 13 bases outside the gene matches. In germline, CDR1 is MGHRA, CDR2 YSYEKL. CDR3: CASSPGLTAGDTDTQYF. CDR3 in DNA: TGCGCCAGCAGCCCAGGACTAACGGCGGGAGATACAGATACGCAGTATTTT.

The genes are TRBV7-8 and TRBJ2-1, with 9 bases that match TRBD1. The J segment lost 6 bases and the V segment lost 5 bases, leaving 14 bases of the junction unmatched. The length of the CDR3 is 17 residues. CDR1 is SGHVS, CDR2 FQNEAQ, per germline. CDR3 amino acids: CASSNNRGREFGNEQFF. The CDR3 region has the DNA TGTGCCAGCAGCAACAACAGGGGGCGGGAGTTTGGCAATGAGCAGTTCTTC.

The chain recombines TRBV9 with TRBJ1-2, with TRBD1 matching over 7 bases. This CDR3 is 14 amino acids long. Germline V gives CDR1 SGDLS, CDR2 YYNGEE. V trimming: 0 bases; J trimming: 4 bases; junction bases outside the gene matches: 3. The CDR3 coding sequence is TGTGCCAGCAGCGTAGTCTCAGGGGGCTATGGCTACACCTTC. Its protein product is CASSVVSGGYGYTF. Drawing the rest from reference TRBV9 and TRBJ1-2, the complete variable domain is DSGVTQTPKHLITATGQRVTLRCSPRSGDLSVYWYQQSLDQGLQFLIQYYNGEERAKGNILERFSAQQFPDLHSELNLSSLELGDSALYFCASSVVSGGYGYTFGSGTRLTVV.

The chain is built from TRBV7-2 and TRBJ2-3; no clear D gene. Trimming pared 5 bases from V and 4 bases from J, leaving 4 bases between. CDR1 and CDR2 (germline): SGHTA, FQGNSA. This CDR3 region has 11 residues. CDR3 coding DNA: TGTGCCAGCAGCCCGGCAGATACGCAGTATTTT. As protein: CASSPADTQYF.

The genes are TRBV19 and TRBJ2-1, with TRBD1 identical over 8 bases. CDR1 and CDR2 (germline): LNHDA, SQIVND (reference sequence). The ends lost 4 bases at V and 7 bases at J; junction bases unmatched: 9. This CDR3 comprises 15 residues. The CDR3 loop is CASSTFGTGRNEQFF. CDR3 nucleotides: TGTGCCAGTAGTACGTTCGGGACAGGCAGGAATGAGCAGTTCTTC.

The V call is TRBV5-4, the J call TRBJ2-1, with D maybe TRBD2 (5 bases). The CDR3 length is 13 residues. Trimming took off 2 bases at V and 8 bases at J, with 11 bases between the two ends. Germline CDR1 SGHNT, CDR2 YYREEE (reference sequence). The CDR3 DNA reads as TGTGCCAGCAGCTTCCAAGACGGGGATGAGCAGTTCTTC. Amino acid sequence: CASSFQDGDEQFF.

The chain carries TRBV11-2 and TRBJ1-4; D uncertain. Trimming took off 1 base at V and 8 bases at J, with 17 bases between the two ends. The CDR3 totals 16 residues. Germline lookup yields CDR1 SGHAT and CDR2 FQNNGV. CDR3 loop: CASSLGTGSQGEKLFF. Here the CDR3 DNA reads TGTGCCAGCAGCTTAGGAACGGGATCCCAAGGGGAAAAACTGTTTTTT. Drawing the rest from reference TRBV11-2 and TRBJ1-4, the complete variable domain is EAGVAQSPRYKIIEKRQSVAFWCNPISGHATLYWYQQILGQGPKLLIQFQNNGVVDDSQLPKDRFSAERLKGVDSTLKIQPAKLEDSAVYLCASSLGTGSQGEKLFFGSGTQLSVL.

V and J are TRBV4-2 and TRBJ1-1; tentatively, D is TRBD1 (5 bases). From germline, CDR1 is LGHNA and CDR2 YNFKEQ. Trimming cost V 0 bases and J 4 bases, with 9 bases left between them. This CDR3 has 14 residues. DNA of the CDR3: TGTGCCAGCAGCCAAGATCAGGGAACCACTGAAGCTTTCTTT. Its translation is CASSQDQGTTEAFF.

V is TRBV28 and J is TRBJ1-1; 11 nucleotides line up with TRBD1. V shed 6 bases and J 5 bases; nucleotides not matched to a gene: 5. The length of the CDR3 is 14 residues. The germline V gene has CDR1 MDHEN and CDR2 SYDVKM. This CDR3 is CASRWGQGETEAFF. In nucleotides, the CDR3 is TGTGCCAGCAGGTGGGGACAGGGGGAAACTGAAGCTTTCTTT.